This T cell receptor (beta chain) was recorded in a study of cytomegalovirus exposure and HLA in healthy donors. Nominally healthy donors were sampled, though unrecorded immune exposures were likely. Note on this clone: Its antigen is unidentified.

The primer mix had 60 Vbeta and 13 Jbeta primers. The data were produced by immunoSEQ multiplex PCR, yet TCRdb's version contains in-frame clones alone and is incomplete. The sample yields fewer than 100,000 clones, 60% to 85% seen once. CDR1 is LNHDA and CDR2 is SQIVND in the germline V gene (reference sequence). V shed 5 bases and J 3 bases; nucleotides not matched to a gene: 5. The CDR3 is made up of 15 amino acids. Overall study findings and caveats: Later analysis suggested most CMV-associated TCR beta chains were HLA-restricted. It is likely that the observed cluster of highly shared sequence variants was a sequencing artifact. Later analysis identified a missense DCLRE1C variant that was linked to TCR beta V- and J-gene trimming.

The chain has TRBV19 and TRBJ2-1, with 9 bases lining up with TRBD2. This TCR was recovered from a man between 60 and 75 years old in good health and CMV-seropositive. Sample: PBMCs. Here the CDR3 reads CASSSGLAVYNEQFF. The DNA of the CDR3 is TGTGCCAGTAGTTCGGGACTAGCAGTCTACAATGAGCAGTTCTTC. Complete variable domain (other parts from reference TRBV19 and TRBJ2-1): DGGITQSPKYLFRKEGQNVTLSCEQNLNHDAMYWYRQDPGQGLRLIYYSQIVNDFQKGDIAEGYSVSREKKESFPLTVTSAQKNPTAFYLCASSSGLAVYNEQFFGPGTRLTVL.